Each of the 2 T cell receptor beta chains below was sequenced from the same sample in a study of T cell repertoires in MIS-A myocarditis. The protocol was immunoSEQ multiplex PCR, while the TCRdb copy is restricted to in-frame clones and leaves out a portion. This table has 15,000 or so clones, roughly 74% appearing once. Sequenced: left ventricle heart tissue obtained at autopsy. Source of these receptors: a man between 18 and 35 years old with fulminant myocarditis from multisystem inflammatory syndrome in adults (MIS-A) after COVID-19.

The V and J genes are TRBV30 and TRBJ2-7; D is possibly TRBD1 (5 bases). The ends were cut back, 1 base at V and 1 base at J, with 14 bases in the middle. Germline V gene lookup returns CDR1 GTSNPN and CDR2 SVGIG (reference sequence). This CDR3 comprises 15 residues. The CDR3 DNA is TGTGCCTGGAGTGGCCCCCGGGCAGGGTCCTACGAGCAGTACTTC. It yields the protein CAWSGPRAGSYEQYF.

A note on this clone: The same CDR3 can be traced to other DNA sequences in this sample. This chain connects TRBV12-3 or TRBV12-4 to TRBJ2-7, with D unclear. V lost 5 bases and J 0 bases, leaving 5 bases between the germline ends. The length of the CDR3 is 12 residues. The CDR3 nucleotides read TGTGCCAGCAGTCCCCGCTCCTACGAGCAGTACTTC. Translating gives CASSPRSYEQYF.